The 23 T cell receptor beta chains below all came from one sample that was sequenced in a study of early T cells in non-severe SARS-CoV-2 infection. Via MiXCR, TCRdb re-called the 5' RACE reads, giving one row per CDR3 protein. The table shows fewer than 45,000 distinct CDR3 sequences, with 9.9% occurring only once. The sequencing sample was made of whole blood. The receptors were gathered from an adult who was a healthcare worker with PCR-confirmed SARS-CoV-2 infection or an uninfected control (not recorded which).

This clonotype has ten or more counts. This CDR3 reads CASSQAVRSSYNEQFF. DNA for the CDR3: TGCGCCAGCAGCCAAGCGGTCAGAAGCTCCTACAATGAGCAGTTCTTC. The rearrangement joins TRBV4-1 to TRBJ2-1, with no clear D. Deletions cut 1 base from V and 0 bases from J, with 10 bases between. The CDR3 length is 16 residues. Germline-derived CDR1 and CDR2 are MGHRA and YSYEKL.

This clonotype was counted ten times or more. The missing conserved phenylalanine or tryptophan at the end of this CDR3 makes a read error likely. This sequence joins TRBV5-1 and TRBJ2-1; 10 positions agree with TRBD2. Looked up from germline, CDR1 is SGHRS and CDR2 is YFSETQ. V trimming: 2 bases; J trimming: 8 bases; junction bases outside the gene matches: 10. The CDR3 has 16 amino acids. DNA of the CDR3: TGCGCCAGCAGCTTTACTAGCGGGGTACTATTCGATGAGCAGTTCGTC. Translating gives CASSFTSGVLFDEQFV.

CDR3 amino acids: CAISESIREKLFF. The CDR3, as DNA: TGTGCCATCAGTGAGTCGATAAGGGAAAAACTGTTTTTT. The chain combines TRBV10-3 with TRBJ1-4, with D hard to call. V was clipped by 0 bases and J by 8 bases, with 7 bases between them. CDR1 and CDR2 (germline): ENHRY, SYGVKD. The CDR3 is made up of 13 amino acids.

This clonotype was observed many times. The V gene is TRBV7-9, the J gene TRBJ2-7, with 8 bases aligning to TRBD1. This CDR3 comprises 13 residues. V was pared by 11 bases and J by 6 bases, with 12 bases of the junction left unmatched. CDR1 SEHNR and CDR2 FQNEAQ come from the germline V gene (reference sequence). This CDR3 is CAAQGTGPGEQYF. CDR3 nucleotide sequence: TGTGCCGCGCAAGGGACAGGACCTGGCGAGCAGTACTTC.

The chain has TRBV19 and TRBJ1-5; D is undetermined. Germline V gene data show CDR1 as LNHDA and CDR2 as SQIVND (reference sequence). V lost 4 bases, J lost 6 bases, and 10 bases lay in between. The length of the CDR3 is 13 residues. Here the CDR3 reads CASSTVGGQPQHF. The CDR3 DNA follows: TGTGCCAGTAGTACAGTTGGAGGTCAGCCCCAGCATTTT.

The rearrangement uses TRBV29-1 and TRBJ2-1; D is unresolved. Germline CDR1 and CDR2: SQVTM and ANQGSEA. V shed 0 bases and J shed 6 bases, with 3 bases lying between them. The CDR3 totals 11 residues. CDR3 bases: TGCAGCGTTGAAGAGTCCAATGAGCAGTTCTTC. Translated, it gives CSVEESNEQFF.

This clonotype was found a few times. The rearrangement uses TRBV5-1 and TRBJ2-1, with TRBD2 matching over 7 bases. Per the germline V gene, CDR1 is SGHRS and CDR2 is YFSETQ. The CDR3 sequence is 14 residues long. Unmatched junction bases numbered 7, after V lost 4 bases and J lost 6 bases. The CDR3 nucleotides are TGCGCCAGCAGCCAGGAGGGACTATTCAATGAGCAGTTCTTC. Its protein is CASSQEGLFNEQFF.

On this clonotype: Since a much larger clone is just one base distant, this may be a read error. This rearrangement joins TRBV5-5 to TRBJ1-4; D is unclear. The CDR3 is made up of 14 amino acids. The germline V gene has CDR1 SGHKS and CDR2 YYEKEE (reference sequence). The CDR3 loop is CTSRRVATNEKLFF. CDR3 nucleotides: TGTACCAGCAGGAGGGTGGCAACTAATGAAAAACTGTTTTTT.

This chain links TRBV29-1 with TRBJ1-1; no clear D. Germline V lookup: CDR1 SQVTM, CDR2 ANQGSEA. The V gene lost 0 bases and the J gene lost 0 bases, with 11 bases spanning the gap. There are 15 residues in the CDR3. CDR3 nucleotide sequence: TGCAGCGTTGAAGATATGGGCACCATGAACACTGAAGCTTTCTTT. This encodes CSVEDMGTMNTEAFF.

This clonotype was picked up many times. The J gene is TRBJ1-2, the V gene TRBV7-9, with D unresolved. Germline loops: CDR1 SEHNR, CDR2 FQNEAQ (reference sequence). The CDR3 is 15 amino acids. Trimming pared 1 base from V and 1 base from J, leaving 10 bases between. The chain's CDR3 is CASSLVLGINYGYTF. The CDR3 bases are TGTGCCAGCAGCTTAGTTCTGGGCATTAACTATGGCTACACCTTC.

Ten or more counts support this clonotype. This chain joins TRBV7-8 and TRBJ1-1; no clear D. Germline V gives CDR1 SGHVS, CDR2 FQNEAQ. The CDR3 length is 14 residues. Trimming shortened V by 8 bases and J by 5 bases, and 18 bases separated the two germline ends. CDR3 bases: TGTGCCAGCGGGCGACGACTAGAGGGTACTGAAGCTTTCTTT. Its translation is CASGRRLEGTEAFF.

This clonotype was observed at least ten times. V gene TRBV27 combines with J gene TRBJ1-1, with D hard to call. V gave up 0 bases and J gave up 4 bases, with 6 bases separating them. Per the germline V gene, CDR1 is MNHEY and CDR2 is SMNVEV (reference sequence). This CDR3 is built from 13 residues. CDR3 residues: CASSLSRGTEAFF. In DNA, the CDR3 is TGTGCCAGCAGTTTATCTCGGGGCACTGAAGCTTTCTTT.

In this sample, this clonotype turned up many times. The chain has TRBV6-1 and TRBJ1-2; 8 nucleotides line up with TRBD1. After removal of 5 bases from V and 0 bases from J, the junction contained 2 bases not matched to a gene. In germline, CDR1 is MNHNS, CDR2 SASEGT. The CDR3 contains 14 residues. In DNA form, the CDR3 reads TGTGCCAGCAGTCAACAGGGGGCTAACTATGGCTACACCTTC. As protein: CASSQQGANYGYTF.

This clonotype occurred many times. This chain connects TRBV19 to TRBJ1-4; maybe TRBD1 (6 bases). Looked up from germline, CDR1 is LNHDA and CDR2 is SQIVND (reference sequence). Trimming removed 0 bases at V and 6 bases at J, with 11 bases between. The CDR3 sequence is 15 residues long. CDR3 protein: CASSIEKGEHEKLFF. CDR3 nucleotides: TGTGCCAGTAGTATAGAGAAGGGGGAACATGAAAAACTGTTTTTT.

The rearrangement uses TRBV2 and TRBJ2-2; D unclear. The CDR3 length is 15 residues. Germline CDR1 is SNHLY and CDR2 is FYNNEI. V gave up 3 bases and J gave up 0 bases, with 8 bases separating them. CDR3 nucleotide sequence: TGTGCCAGCAGTGAGGGTCTAGCGAACACCGGGGAGCTGTTTTTT. Translation: CASSEGLANTGELFF.

The chain uses TRBV18 and TRBJ1-2; D is unclear. The ends were cut back, 8 bases at V and 5 bases at J, with 15 bases in the middle. The CDR3 runs 13 residues. Germline V gene lookup returns CDR1 KGHSH and CDR2 LQKENI. The DNA for the CDR3 is TGTGCCAGCCGACTGGACGGCGGTTATGGCTACACCTTC. Translated, it gives CASRLDGGYGYTF. Supplemented by reference TRBV18 and TRBJ1-2, the full variable domain reads NAGVMQNPRHLVRRRGQEARLRCSPMKGHSHVYWYRQLPEEGLKFMVYLQKENIIDESGMPKERFSAEFPKEGPSILRIQQVVRGDSAAYFCASRLDGGYGYTFGSGTRLTVV.

This clonotype was counted between two and nine times. The chain employs TRBV6-1 and TRBJ2-1; no clear D gene. This CDR3 spans 15 amino acids. From germline, CDR1 is MNHNS and CDR2 SASEGT. The V end was cut by 4 bases, the J end by 5 bases, with 15 bases between. CDR3 sequence reads: CASSGRQWVNNEQFF. The CDR3 nucleotides are TGTGCCAGCAGTGGACGGCAATGGGTCAACAATGAGCAGTTCTTC.

This chain links TRBV7-6 with TRBJ2-1; TRBD2 matches 7 bases. Germline V gene lookup returns CDR1 SGHVS and CDR2 FNYEAQ. Trimming at V came to 4 bases and at J to 0 bases, leaving 6 bases not matched to a gene. CDR3 length equals 16 residues. The CDR3 is CASSSNGGISYNEQFF. CDR3 DNA: TGTGCCAGCAGCTCCAACGGGGGGATCTCCTACAATGAGCAGTTCTTC.

This clonotype was seen a handful of times. CDR3 sequence: CASSGTGGATDTQYF. The CDR3 nucleotides read TGTGCCAGCAGCGGTACAGGCGGGGCCACAGATACGCAGTATTTT. This chain joins TRBV9 and TRBJ2-3; possible D gene TRBD2, 6 bases. Germline assignment: CDR1 SGDLS and CDR2 YYNGEE. The CDR3 sequence is 15 residues long. V lost 3 bases, J lost 2 bases, and 13 bases lay in between.

This clonotype was recorded many times. This rearrangement joins TRBV9 to TRBJ1-6; D might be TRBD1 (5 bases). Trimming took 3 bases from V and 0 from J, leaving 10 bases between them. Germline V lookup: CDR1 SGDLS, CDR2 YYNGEE. This CDR3 is built from 16 residues. CDR3 in DNA: TGTGCCAGCAGCGGCGGGGCTAGCTCCTATAATTCACCCCTCCACTTT. Translated: CASSGGASSYNSPLHF. The entire variable domain, with the rest obtained from reference TRBV9 and TRBJ1-6, is as follows: DSGVTQTPKHLITATGQRVTLRCSPRSGDLSVYWYQQSLDQGLQFLIQYYNGEERAKGNILERFSAQQFPDLHSELNLSSLELGDSALYFCASSGGASSYNSPLHFGNGTRLTVT.

This clonotype was seen only a few times. The chain combines TRBV24-1 with TRBJ2-7; weak D call: TRBD1 (5 bases). The V end was cut by 6 bases, the J end by 11 bases, with 25 bases between. The CDR3 contains 15 residues. CDR1 KGHDR and CDR2 SFDVKD come from the germline V gene. CDR3 sequence (DNA): TGTGCCACCAGTCATCGACCCCAGACAGATCGTAAAGAGTACTTC. Translated: CATSHRPQTDRKEYF.

Ten or more counts support this clonotype. This chain joins TRBV20-1 and TRBJ2-7, with D maybe TRBD1 (5 bases). With 1 base removed from V and 2 bases from J, the gap between germline ends came to 15 bases. Looked up from germline, CDR1 is DFQATT and CDR2 is SNEGSKA (reference sequence). The length of the CDR3 is 15 residues. CDR3: CSARALRTSAYEQYF. The CDR3 DNA follows: TGCAGTGCTAGAGCTTTAAGGACATCGGCCTACGAGCAGTACTTC.

About this clonotype itself: Possible read error: a much larger clone is one base away. The V call is TRBV6-2 or TRBV6-3, the J call TRBJ2-3; 8 bases line up with TRBD2. The length of the CDR3 is 15 residues. The V gene's germline CDR1 is MNHEY and CDR2 SVGEGT. The CDR3 nucleotides read TGTGTCAGCAGTTCGGATAGCGGGGGCACAGATACGCAGTATTTT. Translation gives CVSSSDSGGTDTQYF.